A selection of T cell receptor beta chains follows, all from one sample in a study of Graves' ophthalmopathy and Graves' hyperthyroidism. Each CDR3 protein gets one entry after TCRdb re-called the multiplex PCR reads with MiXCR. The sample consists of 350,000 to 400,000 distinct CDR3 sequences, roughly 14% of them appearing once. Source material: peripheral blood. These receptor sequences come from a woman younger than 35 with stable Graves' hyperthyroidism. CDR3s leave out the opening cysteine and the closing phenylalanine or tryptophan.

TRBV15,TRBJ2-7,ATSRDNIQGPYEQY
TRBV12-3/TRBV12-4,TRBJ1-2,ASSPRSGALSTGYT
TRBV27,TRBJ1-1,ASSLFVVTDSGTEAF
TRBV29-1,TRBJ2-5,SVDVPGGQETQY
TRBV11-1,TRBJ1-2,ASSRARDRDSGYGYT
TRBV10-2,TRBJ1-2,ASSDRGQDGYT
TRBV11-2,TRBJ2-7,ASSLGVYGLGSEQY
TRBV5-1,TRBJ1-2,ASSLAMVSDYGYT
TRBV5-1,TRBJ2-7,ASSFSRGAYEQY
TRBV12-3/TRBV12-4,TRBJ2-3,ASSSQGIRTDTQY
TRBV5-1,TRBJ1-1,ASSSLGGQGIGNTEAF
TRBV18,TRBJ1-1,ASSLDSNRAEAF
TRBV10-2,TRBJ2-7,ASRSGTGGSNEQY
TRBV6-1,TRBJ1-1,ASRRQGGDYTEAF
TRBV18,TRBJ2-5,ASSPLQSHQETQY
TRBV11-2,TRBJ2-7,ASSSTGGAGREQY
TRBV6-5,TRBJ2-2,ASSFALRGELF
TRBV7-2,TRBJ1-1,ASSHQVENTEAF
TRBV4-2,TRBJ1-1,ASSPYRGRPDTEAF
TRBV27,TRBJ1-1,ASKWGTNTEAF
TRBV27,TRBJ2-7,ASSLFPPRLAGAKAFYEQY
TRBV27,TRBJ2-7,ASSPGLSYEQY
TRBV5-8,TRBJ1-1,ASFSGGMNTEAF
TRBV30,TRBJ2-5,AWRGRAGGQETQY
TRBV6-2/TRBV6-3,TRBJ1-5,ASAAAYSNQPQH
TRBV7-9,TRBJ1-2,ASSFRVSYGYT
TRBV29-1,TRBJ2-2,SVAVGGELF
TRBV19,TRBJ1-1,ASSLLSEAF
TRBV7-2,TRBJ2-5,ASSLVGQNYETQY
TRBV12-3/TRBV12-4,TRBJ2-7,ASSPPIGPTYEQY
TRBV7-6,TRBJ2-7,ASSRSIQEAYEQY
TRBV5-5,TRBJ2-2,ASSPDRAYTGELF
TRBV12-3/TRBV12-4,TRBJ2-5,ASNQGQTQY
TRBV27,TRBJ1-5,ASSLILFATTTTSSNQPQH
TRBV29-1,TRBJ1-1,SAGHWGSNTEAF
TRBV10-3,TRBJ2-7,AISESGGISYEQY
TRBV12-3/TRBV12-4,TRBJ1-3,ASSLNWNTIY
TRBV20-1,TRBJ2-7,SARAYEQY
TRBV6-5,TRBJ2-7,ASSYQVEQY
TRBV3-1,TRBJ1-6,ASSGGSPLH